Listed below are T cell receptor beta chains from one sample, sequenced in a study of post-analysis software for immune sequencing data. Each CDR3 protein gets one entry after TCRdb re-called the PCR reads with MiXCR. Of 600,000 to 700,000 distinct CDR3 sequences in the sample, roughly three fifths are singletons; the top ten hold 11%. The sequencing input was blood. These receptors all come from a girl aged 2 to 9 with multiple sclerosis. The CDR3 runs from the conserved cysteine through the conserved F or W. Rows give clone size only sometimes, using once, few, many, or a class for an expanded clone.

length | size | J | V | CDR3
20 | - | TRBJ2-1 | TRBV6-1 | CASSPRTSGSLPSSYNEQFF
15 | - | TRBJ1-3 | TRBV7-9 | CASSLVAGSGNTIYF
12 | few | TRBJ2-3 | TRBV5-1 | CASSVQRDTQYF
14 | - | TRBJ2-7 | TRBV4-1 | CASSQGQVVNEQYF
13 | - | TRBJ2-5 | TRBV10-3 | CAISERGRETQYF
14 | - | TRBJ2-7 | TRBV9 | CASSATSGSYEQYF
15 | - | TRBJ1-2 | TRBV10-3 | CAIRTEDGPSYGYTF
14 | - | TRBJ1-1 | TRBV5-6 | CASTLGSWYTEAFF
17 | - | TRBJ2-6 | TRBV4-3 | CASSQGRGNSGANVLTF
16 | few | TRBJ2-3 | TRBV7-2 | CASSPQGSGNTDTQYF
17 | - | TRBJ2-1 | TRBV7-2 | CASSLVWGRRLSDEQFF
13 | few | TRBJ2-3 | TRBV6-5 | CASQGGFTDTQYF
12 | - | TRBJ2-7 | TRBV6-5 | CASSAGPLEQYF
15 | - | TRBJ1-6 | TRBV7-6 | CASSAPGQANSPLHF
16 | few | TRBJ2-1 | TRBV19 | CASSSGLASSYNEQFF
16 | - | TRBJ2-2 | TRBV9 | CASSVGPLAYTGELFF
15 | - | TRBJ2-3 | TRBV15 | CATSRDPRPADTQYF
16 | - | TRBJ2-5 | TRBV5-1 | CASSLGNGRVQETQYF
13 | - | TRBJ1-1 | TRBV2 | CASSETGETEAFF
15 | few | TRBJ2-7 | TRBV9 | CASSVEGGAGYEQYF
14 | - | TRBJ2-3 | TRBV9 | CASSEGISTDTQYF
13 | once | TRBJ2-3 | TRBV20-1 | CSARRREGDTQYF
15 | - | TRBJ2-4 | TRBV4-1 | CASSRTTGEWAEQYF
16 | - | TRBJ2-5 | TRBV12-3/TRBV12-4 | CASSVEGRGYQETQYF
16 | - | TRBJ1-2 | TRBV5-6 | CASSFLMGHLNYGYTF
17 | - | - | TRBV5-1 | CASSERLGVPGIYEQYF
12 | few | TRBJ2-1 | TRBV29-1 | CSVSGRYNEQFF
15 | - | TRBJ2-7 | TRBV9 | CASSVWGRVADEQYF
13 | many | TRBJ2-1 | TRBV5-1 | CASSLGGDNEQFF
14 | - | TRBJ2-3 | TRBV7-2 | CASEGQGATDTQYF
16 | - | TRBJ2-3 | TRBV7-2 | CTSSLGLAGFGDTQYF
12 | - | TRBJ2-3 | TRBV5-1 | CASSFNTDTQYF
16 | - | TRBJ2-3 | TRBV20-1 | CSARDPSRFPADTQYF
15 | - | TRBJ2-5 | TRBV6-2/TRBV6-3 | CASILVAGRQETQYF
14 | - | TRBJ1-6 | TRBV29-1 | CSVREGASDSPLHF
14 | many | TRBJ2-5 | TRBV12-3/TRBV12-4 | CASSLVGDQETQYF
15 | few | TRBJ1-2 | TRBV27 | CASSFGTGYNSGYTF